This T cell receptor (beta chain) was identified during a study of blood T cell repertoires in COVID-19. Profiled with immunoSEQ multiplex PCR; TCRdb holds only in-frame clones, not every one. The data show over 200,000 clones, 85% to 90% seen once. Trimming cost V 5 bases and J 4 bases; bases outside gene matches: 5. CDR3 length: 14 amino acids. From germline, CDR1 is SEHNR and CDR2 FQNEAQ (reference sequence). The sequenced sample was peripheral blood. The rearrangement joins TRBV7-9 to TRBJ1-2; 9 bases agree with TRBD1. The origin of this receptor is a woman aged 60 to 75 with acute or convalescent COVID-19. The CDR3 region has the DNA TGTGCCAGCAGCGGTACAGGGGGCAGCTATGGCTACACCTTC. This codes for CASSGTGGSYGYTF.